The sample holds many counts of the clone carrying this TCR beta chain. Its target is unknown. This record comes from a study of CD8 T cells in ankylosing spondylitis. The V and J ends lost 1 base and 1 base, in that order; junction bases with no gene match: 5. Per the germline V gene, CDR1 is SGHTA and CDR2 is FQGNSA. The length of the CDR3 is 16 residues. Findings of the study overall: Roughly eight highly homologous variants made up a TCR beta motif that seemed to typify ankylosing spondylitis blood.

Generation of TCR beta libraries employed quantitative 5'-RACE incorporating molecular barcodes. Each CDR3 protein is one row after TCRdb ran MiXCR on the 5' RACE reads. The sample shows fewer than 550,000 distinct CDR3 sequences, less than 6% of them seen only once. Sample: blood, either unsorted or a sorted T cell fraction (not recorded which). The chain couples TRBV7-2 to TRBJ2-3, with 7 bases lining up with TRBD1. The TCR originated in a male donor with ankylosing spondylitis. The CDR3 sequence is CASSLEGASGTDTQYF. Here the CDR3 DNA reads TGTGCCAGCAGCTTAGAGGGGGCTTCGGGCACAGATACGCAGTATTTT.